The rows below give T cell receptor beta chains drawn from one sample of a study of human T cells and chemical hapten exposure. TCRdb reprocessed the RACE reads with MiXCR, giving one entry per CDR3 protein. This sample has 95,000 to 100,000 distinct CDR3 sequences, with roughly 12% found just once. The sequencing used whole blood, collected in connection with sensitization to the hapten diphenylcyclopropenone (DPC). Receptors were obtained from a woman aged 40 to 50 with alopecia areata. Some clones in this sample may be carry-over from other donors' samples. CDR3s leave out the opening cysteine and the closing phenylalanine or tryptophan. A D gene is named only where the DNA matches it firmly. Size is omitted from some rows. Given values are once, few, many or a class for expanded clones.

D	J	size	V	CDR3
NA	TRBJ2-1	few	TRBV2	ASSGLDNEQF
TRBD2	TRBJ2-2	few	TRBV7-8	ASSLARGRANTGELF
TRBD2	TRBJ2-1	NA	TRBV7-3	ASSLKRDPVTSGSLNNEQF
NA	TRBJ2-2	many	TRBV19	ASSGYTGELF
TRBD1	TRBJ2-7	many	TRBV28	ASSPGGFSYEQY
TRBD1	TRBJ1-2	few	TRBV29-1	SVAGGTEPNYGYT
NA	TRBJ2-7	many	TRBV6-2/TRBV6-3	ASSYSIDGSYEQY
NA	TRBJ2-7	few	TRBV7-2	ASSLSGGLSYEQY
NA	TRBJ2-5	many	TRBV6-2/TRBV6-3	ASSTLVETQY
TRBD2	TRBJ2-5	NA	TRBV7-9	ASSLAMTSPQETQY
NA	TRBJ2-2	many	TRBV6-4	ASSERTDNTGELF
NA	TRBJ2-3	few	TRBV3-1	ACRFEGEDTQY
NA	TRBJ2-7	few	TRBV27	ASRDPRPLYEQY
NA	TRBJ2-4	few	TRBV7-3	ASSLWGGRNPGENIQY
NA	TRBJ2-1	NA	TRBV4-3	ASSPPGATYNEQF
NA	TRBJ1-4	many	TRBV7-9	ASSSDVAREKLF
TRBD2	TRBJ2-1	NA	TRBV7-2	ASSSGLAGGPGKF
NA	TRBJ1-1	many	TRBV18	ASSPEMNTEAF
NA	TRBJ2-7	once	TRBV6-2/TRBV6-3	ASSYSNAEQY
NA	TRBJ2-1	few	TRBV6-2/TRBV6-3	ASSPSTRQF
NA	TRBJ1-2	NA	TRBV20-1	SAKTDRTPNYGYT
TRBD1	TRBJ1-3	NA	TRBV4-1	ASSQGQVLYSGNTIY
NA	TRBJ2-1	NA	TRBV5-1	ASSLATVNEQF
NA	TRBJ1-6	NA	TRBV20-1	SARDTQGYYNSPLH
TRBD1	TRBJ1-2	few	TRBV11-2	ASSPLNGTGNRYGYT
NA	TRBJ2-1	NA	TRBV7-9	ASSLNIAVRHPNNEQF
NA	TRBJ2-3	NA	TRBV7-3	ASSPSNTDTQY
NA	TRBJ2-1	few	TRBV20-1	SARDPSRRYNEQF
TRBD2	TRBJ2-2	few	TRBV12-3/TRBV12-4	ASRGSSGRANTGELF
NA	TRBJ1-1	NA	TRBV29-1	SVGRISNTEAF
NA	TRBJ2-5	few	TRBV29-1	SVQGGQTQY
NA	TRBJ1-2	many	TRBV29-1	SVGLPWANYGYT
TRBD2	TRBJ2-7	few	TRBV20-1	SARDQGLAAPYYEQY
NA	TRBJ1-1	NA	TRBV29-1	SVDFGGQV
TRBD1	TRBJ1-4	NA	TRBV3-1	ASSLPGQSYEKLF
NA	TRBJ2-7	NA	TRBV28	AIARGDEQY
NA	TRBJ2-3	NA	TRBV24-1	ATSDFSGADTQY
NA	TRBJ2-6	NA	TRBV27	ASQPLSGANVLT